Presented here are 17 T cell receptor beta chains from one specimen sequenced in a study of blood T cell repertoires in COVID-19. The protocol was immunoSEQ multiplex PCR, while the TCRdb copy is restricted to in-frame clones and leaves out a portion. The sample contains 90,000 or so clones, approximately 86% of which appear only once. The sample consisted of peripheral blood. These receptors all come from a man of 80 years or more with active or convalescent COVID-19.

V and J are TRBV5-6 and TRBJ2-5; 12 positions match TRBD1. CDR3 length equals 16 residues. After removal of 2 bases from V and 5 bases from J, the junction contained 7 bases not matched to a gene. The V gene's germline CDR1 is SGHDT and CDR2 YYEEEE. In nucleotides, the CDR3 is TGTGCCAGCAGCTTACCGGGACAGGGGGCTCGGGAGACCCAGTACTTC. Amino acids: CASSLPGQGARETQYF. The variable domain in full, completed from reference TRBV5-6 and TRBJ2-5, reads DAGVTQSPTHLIKTRGQQVTLRCSPKSGHDTVSWYQQALGQGPQFIFQYYEEEERQRGNFPDRFSGHQFPNYSSELNVNALLLGDSALYLCASSLPGQGARETQYFGPGTRLLVL.

The genes are TRBV19 and TRBJ2-2; TRBD2 matches 9 bases. Losses at the gene ends were 5 bases for V and 0 bases for J; bases not matched to a gene: 4. The CDR3 consists of 16 residues. Per germline, CDR1 LNHDA and CDR2 SQIVND (reference sequence). Written as DNA, the CDR3 is TGTGCCAGTAGTCTTAGCGGGAGTTCGAACACCGGGGAGCTGTTTTTT. Its protein is CASSLSGSSNTGELFF.

V and J are TRBV10-3 and TRBJ2-1, with D perhaps TRBD1 (6 bases). CDR3 length equals 15 residues. Germline V gene lookup returns CDR1 ENHRY and CDR2 SYGVKD. Trimming removed 4 bases from V and 4 bases from J, with 14 bases in between. The CDR3 DNA reads TGTGCCATCAGTGTCGTAAGGGACAAATACAATGAGCAGTTCTTC. Amino acids: CAISVVRDKYNEQFF.

J is TRBJ1-5 and V is TRBV6-1; 8 bases line up with TRBD1. Germline V gives CDR1 MNHNS, CDR2 SASEGT. V trimming: 2 bases; J trimming: 4 bases; junction bases outside the gene matches: 4. This CDR3 region has 15 residues. The CDR3: CASSESGGSNQPQHF. The CDR3 DNA sequence: TGTGCCAGCAGTGAATCAGGGGGCTCAAATCAGCCCCAGCATTTT.

This clone occurred once. The chain is built from TRBV3-1 (or the pseudogene TRBV3-2) and TRBJ2-1; 15 positions agree with TRBD2. V shed 4 bases, J shed 1 base, and the junction held 8 bases outside the gene matches. The CDR3 sequence is 19 residues long. Germline lookup yields CDR1 LGHDT and CDR2 YNNKEL (reference sequence). The CDR3 sequence: CASSPRTSGRASSYNEQFF. The CDR3 bases are TGTGCCAGCAGCCCCCGGACTAGCGGGAGGGCATCTTCCTACAATGAGCAGTTCTTC.

The chain is built from TRBV7-2 and TRBJ2-4; 12 nucleotides line up with TRBD2. Trimming removed 5 bases from V and 5 bases from J; junction bases left unmatched: 10. Germline values: CDR1 SGHTA, CDR2 FQGNSA. CDR3 length: 17 amino acids. The CDR3, as DNA: TGTGCCAGCAGCCGGCCTAGCGGGAGGGCCGTGGAAAACATTCAGTACTTC. As protein: CASSRPSGRAVENIQYF.

This clone was detected once. The rearrangement links TRBV2 to TRBJ2-7; the match to TRBD1 covers 8 bases. This CDR3 has 14 amino acids. V gave up 6 bases and J gave up 2 bases; unmatched junction bases: 6. The germline V gene has CDR1 SNHLY and CDR2 FYNNEI. The CDR3 sequence is CASRKDRGPYEQYF. The CDR3 DNA reads TGTGCCAGCAGGAAAGACAGGGGCCCCTACGAGCAGTACTTC.

In its sample, this clone was seen once. The rearrangement links TRBV9 to TRBJ2-7; D is undetermined. V lost 0 bases, J lost 6 bases, and 16 bases lay in between. The CDR3 contains 15 residues. The germline gives CDR1 SGDLS, CDR2 YYNGEE. In DNA, the CDR3 is TGTGCCAGCAGCGTAGCTCCCATCCTGGAGAGCGAGCAGTACTTC. Translating it yields CASSVAPILESEQYF.

The V call is TRBV28, the J call TRBJ1-2, with 10 nucleotides matching TRBD1. Trimming took 6 bases from V and 4 from J; bases not matched to a gene: 8. CDR1 and CDR2 from the germline V gene are MDHEN and SYDVKM. The CDR3 is made up of 15 amino acids. CDR3 sequence: CASRSGQGGIYGYTF. The CDR3 nucleotides are TGTGCCAGCAGGTCCGGACAGGGGGGTATCTATGGCTACACCTTC.

The CDR3 here is CASSPGQGGGYTF. The CDR3 DNA reads as TGTGCCAGCAGCCCAGGACAGGGAGGTGGCTACACCTTC. V usage is TRBV3-1 (or the pseudogene TRBV3-2) and J usage is TRBJ1-2, with 8 bases that match TRBD1. The CDR3 is 13 residues long. The J segment lost 7 bases and the V segment lost 4 bases, leaving 5 bases of the junction unmatched. The germline CDR1 and CDR2 sequences are LGHDT and YNNKEL (reference sequence).

The chain couples TRBV11-2 to TRBJ2-3; 7 bases line up with TRBD1. V shed 7 bases, J shed 1 base, and the junction held 5 bases outside the gene matches. Germline-derived CDR1 and CDR2 are SGHAT and FQNNGV. The CDR3 spans 14 residues. The CDR3 DNA reads TGTGCCAGCAACACGGGACAGCGCACAGATACGCAGTATTTT. Encoded protein: CASNTGQRTDTQYF.

The chain is built from TRBV28 and TRBJ1-1; D remains unclear. Trimming shortened V by 7 bases and J by 4 bases, and 19 bases separated the two germline ends. The CDR3 spans 15 residues. Germline CDR1 MDHEN, CDR2 SYDVKM. The DNA of the CDR3 is TGTGCCAGCACCCCCAGCCTACAGTTGGTCACTGAAGCTTTCTTT. It codes for CASTPSLQLVTEAFF. Full variable domain (missing parts from reference TRBV28 and TRBJ1-1): DVKVTQSSRYLVKRTGEKVFLECVQDMDHENMFWYRQDPGLGLRLIYFSYDVKMKEKGDIPEGYSVSREKKERFSLILESASTNQTSMYLCASTPSLQLVTEAFFGQGTRLTVV.

The chain couples TRBV19 to TRBJ2-2, with 7 bases aligning to TRBD2. In germline, CDR1 is LNHDA, CDR2 SQIVND (reference sequence). The V segment lost 3 bases and the J segment 5 bases; nucleotides outside the gene matches: 6. The CDR3 covers 15 residues. CDR3 sequence: CASSIMGGGTGELFF. DNA of the CDR3: TGTGCCAGTAGTATCATGGGGGGAGGGACCGGGGAGCTGTTTTTT.

This clone was seen a few times. The rearrangement uses TRBV19 and TRBJ2-1, with 13 positions matching TRBD2. The germline V gene has CDR1 LNHDA and CDR2 SQIVND (reference sequence). CDR3 size: 17 residues. J lost 6 bases, V lost 6 bases, and 11 bases had no gene match. The CDR3 loop reads CASRVTGTSGAVNEQFF. The CDR3 region has the DNA TGTGCCAGTAGGGTTACCGGGACTAGCGGGGCCGTCAATGAGCAGTTCTTC.

The chain employs TRBV30 and TRBJ1-5; D remains unclear. V dropped 0 bases and J dropped 4 bases, with 10 bases sitting between them. CDR1 GTSNPN and CDR2 SVGIG come from the germline V gene (reference sequence). CDR3 length: 14 amino acids. CDR3 bases: TGTGCCTGGAGTGTAGGACTGCCTAATCAGCCCCAGCATTTT. Translated: CAWSVGLPNQPQHF.

This chain links TRBV15 with TRBJ2-5, with D maybe TRBD2 (6 bases). The CDR3 spans 15 residues. Germline CDR1 and CDR2: LNHNV and YYDKDF (reference sequence). Deletions cut 5 bases from V and 5 bases from J, with 18 bases between. The CDR3 loop reads CATSVRLVRSETQYF. The CDR3 bases are TGTGCCACCAGCGTACGACTAGTCCGCTCGGAGACCCAGTACTTC.

The rearrangement links TRBV24-1 to TRBJ2-6; 10 positions agree with TRBD1. This CDR3 has 17 residues. Trimming cost V 6 bases and J 1 base; bases outside gene matches: 5. CDR1 is KGHDR, CDR2 SFDVKD, per germline. This chain's CDR3 is CATSPGQGFSGANVLTF. The CDR3 region has the DNA TGTGCCACCAGTCCGGGACAGGGGTTTTCTGGGGCCAACGTCCTGACTTTC.